The clone carrying this T cell receptor beta chain was seen more than once but under ten times. Its target is not known. Compared with germline, one end of the junction differs, possibly owing to a read error. The sample comes from a study of blood T cells in healthy people across ages. Turning to the study itself: Template switching recovered approximately one barcoded beta molecule for every two T cells. Notes on the study in general: Roughly linear age-related decline in beta diversity appeared, significant by age around 36. The lack of PBMC sorting stopped any conclusive naive versus antigen-experienced comparison.

Each sample yielded at least 5 micrograms of PBMC total RNA. This CDR3 has 17 residues. Germline V gene data show CDR1 as SSHAT and CDR2 as FNYEAQ (reference sequence). The use of a sample-barcoded 5' primer and a J-beta primer mix characterized a second PCR of 7 to 11 cycles. TCRdb ran MiXCR on the 5' RACE reads and lists one entry per CDR3 protein. The sample carries about a million distinct CDR3 sequences, under 50% recorded once. This sequence was found in a man aged 25 to 40 in good health. The material sequenced was blood. The rearrangement joins TRBV7-7 to TRBJ2-3; TRBD2 aligns across 10 bases. CDR3 amino acids: CASSPNLPGLATDTQYF. The CDR3 DNA reads as TGTGCTAGCAGCCCAAACCTACCGGGACTAGCGACAGATACGCAGTATTTT.